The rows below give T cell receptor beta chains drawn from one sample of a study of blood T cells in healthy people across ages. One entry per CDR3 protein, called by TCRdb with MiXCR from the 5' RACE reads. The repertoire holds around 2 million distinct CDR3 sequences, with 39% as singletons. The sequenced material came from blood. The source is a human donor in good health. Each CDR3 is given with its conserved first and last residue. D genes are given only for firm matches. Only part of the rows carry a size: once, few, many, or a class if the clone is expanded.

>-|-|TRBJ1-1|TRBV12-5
CAGGLAGVTFF
TGTGCTGGTGGTTTAGCGGGGGTAACTTTCTTT
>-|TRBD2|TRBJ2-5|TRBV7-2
CASTLGLGGETQYF
TGTGCCAGCACCTTGGGACTAGGAGGGGAGACCCAGTACTTC
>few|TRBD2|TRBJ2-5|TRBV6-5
CASSYLQAGGTQETQYF
TGTGCCAGCAGTTACTTGCAAGCGGGGGGTACCCAAGAGACCCAGTACTTC
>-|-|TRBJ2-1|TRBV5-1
CASSLGAHGEEQFF
TGCGCCAGCAGCTTGGGGGCTCACGGTGAGGAGCAGTTCTTC
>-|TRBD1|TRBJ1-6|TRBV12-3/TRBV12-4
CASRTRQGSRSPLHF
TGTGCCAGCAGGACCCGACAGGGGAGTCGGTCACCCCTCCACTTT
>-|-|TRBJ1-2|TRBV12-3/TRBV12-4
CASSNPGQYRSYTF
TGTGCCAGCAGCAATCCTGGACAGTATAGGAGCTACACCTTC
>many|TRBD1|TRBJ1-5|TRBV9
CASSVGQGGQPQHF
TGCGCCAGCAGCGTCGGACAGGGTGGACAGCCCCAGCATTTT
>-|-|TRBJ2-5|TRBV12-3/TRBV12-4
CASSPQRAESETQYF
TGTGCCAGCAGTCCCCAGAGGGCTGAGTCGGAGACCCAGTACTTC
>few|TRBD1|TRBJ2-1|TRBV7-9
CASIQGGLGYNEQFF
TGTGCCAGCATACAGGGGGGACTCGGTTACAATGAGCAGTTCTTC
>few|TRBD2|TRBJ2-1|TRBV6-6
CASSYTSGDNEQFF
TGTGCCAGCAGCTACACTAGCGGGGATAATGAGCAGTTCTTC
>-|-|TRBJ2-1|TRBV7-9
CASSLKEAEYNEQFF
TGTGCCAGCAGCTTAAAGGAGGCAGAGTACAATGAGCAGTTCTTC
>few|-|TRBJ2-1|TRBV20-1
CSALEGRDSSYNEQFF
TGCAGTGCTCTCGAGGGTAGGGACTCCTCCTACAATGAGCAGTTCTTC
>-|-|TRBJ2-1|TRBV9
CASSVGVRGGLSRSNEQFF
TGTGCCAGCAGCGTTGGGGTGAGGGGGGGACTTTCCCGCTCCAATGAGCAGTTCTTC
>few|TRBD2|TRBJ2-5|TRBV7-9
CASSLTASGAGETQYF
TGTGCCAGCAGCCTAACGGCTAGCGGGGCCGGGGAGACCCAGTACTTC
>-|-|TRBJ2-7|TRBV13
CASSLGRGSVEQYF
TGTGCCAGCAGCTTAGGAAGGGGGTCGGTCGAGCAGTACTTC
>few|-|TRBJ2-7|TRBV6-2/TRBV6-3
CASRPTSDDEQYF
TGTGCCAGCAGACCTACCTCGGACGACGAGCAGTACTTC
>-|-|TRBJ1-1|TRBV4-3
CASSQEEGRTEAFF
TGCGCCAGCAGCCAAGAAGAGGGGCGGACTGAAGCTTTCTTT
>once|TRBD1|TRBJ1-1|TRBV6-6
CASNGQEVGAFF
TGTGCCAGCAATGGACAGGAAGTTGGAGCTTTCTTT
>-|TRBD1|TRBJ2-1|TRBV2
CASTRRNRGYNEQFF
TGTGCCAGCACCCGACGGAACAGGGGATACAATGAGCAGTTCTTC